The entry below describes one TCR beta chain. Its cognate antigen is unknown. The CDR3 is 15 amino acids. The germline CDR1 and CDR2 sequences are SGHRS and YFSETQ. With 1 base removed from V and 1 base from J, the gap between germline ends came to 11 bases. The data derive from a study of cytomegalovirus exposure and HLA in healthy donors. 13 Jbeta primers and 60 Vbeta primers were used for the PCR. Generated by immunoSEQ multiplex PCR, the TCRdb table keeps only in-frame clones and is missing some. The sample holds around 33,000 clones; approximately 91% are singletons and the top ten take under 3.5%. Study-wide results and limits: An analysis done earlier found most TCR beta V segments productive about 87% or about 30% of the time. V- and J-gene trimming of TCR beta was linked (in a later analysis) to a missense DCLRE1C variant.

The receptor comes from a woman aged 18 to 35 in good health and CMV-seronegative. The rearrangement uses TRBV5-1 and TRBJ1-1; D perhaps matches TRBD1 (5 bases). Sequencing was carried out using PBMCs. The CDR3 DNA follows: TGCGCCAGCAGCTTGCCCGACAGAACGAACACTGAAGCTTTCTTT. This codes for CASSLPDRTNTEAFF.